Sequencing of this T cell receptor (beta chain) was carried out in a study of blood T cell repertoires in COVID-19 (dated by TCRdb to the early 2020s). As for the study more broadly: Collaborator samples came from the United States, Italy and Spain and covered acute and convalescent phases of COVID-19. Deeply sampled blood TCRbeta repertoires from subjects exposed to, actively infected with, or recovered from COVID-19 were included in the dataset. The prospective study material was composed of cDNA or gDNA derived from T cells, B-cell-depleted T cells, or PBMCs. Where HLA class I and class II types were available, the types were taken from metadata supplied by the sample provider, not from assay-based typing. The samples were drawn from the first 160 participants of the ongoing ImmuneRACE study and from some 1,300 subjects provided by 6 global collaborators. The repertoires were released in a freely available public database meant as a resource for research on the immune response to SARS-CoV-2. The sample metadata nearly always contained a de-identified subject ID, COVID-19 status, age in years and sex. What the authors observed across the whole study: The quantity of clinical and demographic metadata differed by source and by participant and was supplied without curation.

The immunoSEQ Assay, a bias-controlled multiplex PCR, was used to amplify TCRbeta CDR3 regions from genomic DNA. The study's own analysis went as follows. Nucleated cell counts per sample were estimated from amplification of reference gene primers within the assay. To quantify the absolute abundance of each unique TCRbeta CDR3 rearrangement, sequence reads were collapsed and filtered. For each sample, productive Simpson clonality was calculated by taking the square root of Simpson's diversity index across productive rearrangements. TCRdb holds this immuneACCESS table with in-frame rearrangements only. Some clones are missing; in checked studies, unresolved V genes explain under half, and the rest has no known cause. The DNA gave D and trimming, while V, J and clone size come from that table. Across this sample there are about 51,000 clones, with around 88% seen only once. The ten largest clones take up roughly 1.3% of the sample.

Collaborating institutions collected whole blood in K2EDTA tubes following their own protocols. For TCRbeta analysis, collaborators shipped samples in one of three forms: frozen whole blood, isolated PBMCs, or DNA extracted from either of those sample types. As to this clone: Its antigen is not yet known. No base-level quality is on record; no much larger clone is a single base apart.

This TCR derives from a man aged 55 to 69 with acute or convalescent COVID-19. Sequencing used peripheral blood.

Here is the DNA: TGCAGTGCTAGAGACACACCAAACCAGTTCTTC. Its product reads: CSARDTPNQFF. The chain is assembled from TRBV20-1 and TRBJ2-1; there is no confident call for the D gene. V loses 0 bases, J loses 13 bases, and the germline ends lie 10 bases apart. The CDR3 goes from the cysteine to the phenylalanine over 11 residues. Only CDR3 DNA is held: 33 bases, read in frame from base 1. Taken from the germline V gene (reference sequence), the CDR1 and CDR2 loops are DFQATT and SNEGSKA.